The present T cell receptor beta chain was sequenced within a study of cytomegalovirus exposure and HLA in healthy donors. Trimming stripped 4 bases from V and 7 bases from J, with 16 bases between. CDR3 size: 15 residues. Germline-derived CDR1 and CDR2 are LGHNA and YSLEER. PCR used 60 Vbeta primers and 13 Jbeta primers. TCRdb keeps only in-frame clones here, not all; method: immunoSEQ multiplex PCR. The table has under 200,000 clones, around 76% seen once. Only a few counts were recorded for this clone. The specimen sequenced was PBMCs. The origin of this receptor is a woman under 40 in good health and CMV-seropositive. The V gene is TRBV4-3, the J gene TRBJ1-4; no definite D call. CDR3 protein: CASSLRLWGGEKLFF. The CDR3 nucleotides read TGCGCCAGCAGCCTCCGTTTGTGGGGAGGTGAAAAACTGTTTTTT.